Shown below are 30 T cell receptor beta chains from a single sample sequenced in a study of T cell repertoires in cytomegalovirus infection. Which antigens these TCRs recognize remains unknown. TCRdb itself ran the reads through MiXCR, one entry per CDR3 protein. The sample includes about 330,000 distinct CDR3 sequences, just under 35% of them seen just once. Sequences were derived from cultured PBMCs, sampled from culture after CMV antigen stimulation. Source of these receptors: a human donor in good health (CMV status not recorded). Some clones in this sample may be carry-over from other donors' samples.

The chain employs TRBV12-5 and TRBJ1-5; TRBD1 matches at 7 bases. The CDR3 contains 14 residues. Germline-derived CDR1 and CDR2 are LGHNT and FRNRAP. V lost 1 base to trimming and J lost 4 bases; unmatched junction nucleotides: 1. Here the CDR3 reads CASGLGQGNQPQHF. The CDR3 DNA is TGTGCTAGTGGTTTGGGACAGGGTAATCAGCCCCAGCATTTT.

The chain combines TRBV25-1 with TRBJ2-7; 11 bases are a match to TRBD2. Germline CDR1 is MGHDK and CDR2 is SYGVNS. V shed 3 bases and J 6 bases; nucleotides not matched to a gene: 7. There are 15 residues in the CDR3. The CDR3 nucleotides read TGTGCCAGCAGTGATCTACTAGCGGGAGAAGGCGAGCAGTACGTC. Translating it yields CASSDLLAGEGEQYV.

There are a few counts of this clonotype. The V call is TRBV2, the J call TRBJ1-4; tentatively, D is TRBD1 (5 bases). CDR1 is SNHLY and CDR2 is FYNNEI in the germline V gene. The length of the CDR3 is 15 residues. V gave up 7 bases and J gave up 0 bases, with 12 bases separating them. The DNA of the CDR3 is TGTGCCAGCACCCGGGACGGAACAACTAATGAAAAACTGTTTTTT. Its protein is CASTRDGTTNEKLFF.

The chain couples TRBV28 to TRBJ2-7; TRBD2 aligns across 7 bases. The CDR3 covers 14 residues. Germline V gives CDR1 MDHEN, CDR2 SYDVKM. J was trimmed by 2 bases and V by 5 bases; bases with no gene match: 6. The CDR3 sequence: CASSQGGLAYEQYV. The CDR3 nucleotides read TGTGCCAGCAGTCAGGGAGGGCTGGCCTACGAGCAGTACGTC.

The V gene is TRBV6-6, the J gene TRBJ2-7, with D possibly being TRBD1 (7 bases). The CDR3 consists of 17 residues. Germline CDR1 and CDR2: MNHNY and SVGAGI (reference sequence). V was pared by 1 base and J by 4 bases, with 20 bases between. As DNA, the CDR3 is TGTGCCAGCAGTTACTTGGCAGGGGGTTCGGGAGCATACGAGCAGTACTTC. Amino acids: CASSYLAGGSGAYEQYF.

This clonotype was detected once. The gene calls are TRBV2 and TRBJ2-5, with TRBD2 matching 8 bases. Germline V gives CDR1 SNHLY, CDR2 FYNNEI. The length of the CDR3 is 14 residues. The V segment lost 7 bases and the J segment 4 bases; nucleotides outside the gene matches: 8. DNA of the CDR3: TGTGCCAGCACCGGAGCGGGAGCGGGAGAGACCCAGTACTTC. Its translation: CASTGAGAGETQYF.

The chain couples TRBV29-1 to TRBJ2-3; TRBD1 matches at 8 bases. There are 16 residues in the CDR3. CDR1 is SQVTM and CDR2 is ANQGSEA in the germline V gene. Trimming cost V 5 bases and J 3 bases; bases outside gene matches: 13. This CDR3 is CSVSSEVTGGTDTQYF. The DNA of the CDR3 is TGCAGCGTTTCTTCGGAGGTTACAGGGGGTACAGATACGCAGTATTTT.

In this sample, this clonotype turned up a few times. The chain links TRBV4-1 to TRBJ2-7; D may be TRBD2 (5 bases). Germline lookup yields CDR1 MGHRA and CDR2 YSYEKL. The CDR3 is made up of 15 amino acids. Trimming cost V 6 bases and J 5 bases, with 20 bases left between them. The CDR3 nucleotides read TGCGCCAGCAGTTCCGCCGTTAGTGGAGGCGACGAGCAGTACTTC. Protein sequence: CASSSAVSGGDEQYF.

The CDR3 loop is CASSESASTDTQYF. DNA of the CDR3: TGTGCCAGCAGTGAGTCGGCGAGCACAGATACGCAGTATTTT. The chain is built from TRBV28 and TRBJ2-3, with no clear D. V lost 5 bases to trimming and J lost 0 bases, with 9 bases between them. Per the germline V gene, CDR1 is MDHEN and CDR2 is SYDVKM. This CDR3 has 14 amino acids.

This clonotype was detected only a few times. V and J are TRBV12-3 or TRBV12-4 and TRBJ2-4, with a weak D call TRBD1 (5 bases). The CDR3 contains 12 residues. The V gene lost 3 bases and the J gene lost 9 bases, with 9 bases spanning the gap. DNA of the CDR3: TGTGCCAGCAGTTTTCCCAGGGCCATTCAGTACTTC. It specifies CASSFPRAIQYF.

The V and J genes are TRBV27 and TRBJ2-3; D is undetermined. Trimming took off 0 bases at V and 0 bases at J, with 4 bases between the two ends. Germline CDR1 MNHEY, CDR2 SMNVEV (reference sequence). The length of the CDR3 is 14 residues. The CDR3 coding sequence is TGTGCCAGCAGTTTATCGACTAGCACAGATACGCAGTATTTT. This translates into CASSLSTSTDTQYF.

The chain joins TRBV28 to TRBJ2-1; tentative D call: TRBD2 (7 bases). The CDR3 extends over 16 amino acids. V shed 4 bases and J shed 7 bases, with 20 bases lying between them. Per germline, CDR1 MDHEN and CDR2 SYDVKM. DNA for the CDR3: TGTGCCAGCAGTTCGTCGGGGGCCGGACTAGAGAATGAGCAGTTCTTC. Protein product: CASSSSGAGLENEQFF.

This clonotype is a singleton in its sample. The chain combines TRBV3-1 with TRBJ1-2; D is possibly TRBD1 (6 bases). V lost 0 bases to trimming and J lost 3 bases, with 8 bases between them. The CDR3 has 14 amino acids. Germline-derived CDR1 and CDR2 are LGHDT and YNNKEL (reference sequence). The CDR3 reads CASSQDPGDYGYTF. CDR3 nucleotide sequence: TGTGCCAGCAGCCAAGACCCAGGGGACTATGGCTACACCTTC.

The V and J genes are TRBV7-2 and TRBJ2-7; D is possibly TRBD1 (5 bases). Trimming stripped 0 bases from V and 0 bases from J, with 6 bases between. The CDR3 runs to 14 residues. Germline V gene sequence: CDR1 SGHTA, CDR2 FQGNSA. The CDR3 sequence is CASSLAGRSYEQYV. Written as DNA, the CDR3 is TGTGCCAGCAGCTTAGCGGGGCGCTCCTACGAGCAGTACGTC.

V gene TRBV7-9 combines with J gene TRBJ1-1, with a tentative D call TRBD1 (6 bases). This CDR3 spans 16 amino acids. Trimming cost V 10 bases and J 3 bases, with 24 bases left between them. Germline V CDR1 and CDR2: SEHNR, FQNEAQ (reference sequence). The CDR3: CATPLERGPGYTEAFF. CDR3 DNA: TGTGCCACCCCGTTGGAACGGGGGCCTGGGTACACTGAAGCTTTCTTT. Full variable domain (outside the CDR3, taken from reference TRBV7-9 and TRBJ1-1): DTGVSQNPRHKITKRGQNVTFRCDPISEHNRLYWYRQTLGQGPEFLTYFQNEAQLEKSRLLSDRFSAERPKGSFSTLEIQRTEQGDSAMYLCATPLERGPGYTEAFFGQGTRLTVV.

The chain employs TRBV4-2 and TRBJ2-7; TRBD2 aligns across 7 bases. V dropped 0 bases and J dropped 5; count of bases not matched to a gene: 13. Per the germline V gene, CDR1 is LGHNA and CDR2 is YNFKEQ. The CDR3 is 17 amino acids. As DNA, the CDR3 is TGTGCCAGCAGCCAAGAGGGAGGGGCGACCTCCTTGAACGAGCAGTACTTC. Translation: CASSQEGGATSLNEQYF.

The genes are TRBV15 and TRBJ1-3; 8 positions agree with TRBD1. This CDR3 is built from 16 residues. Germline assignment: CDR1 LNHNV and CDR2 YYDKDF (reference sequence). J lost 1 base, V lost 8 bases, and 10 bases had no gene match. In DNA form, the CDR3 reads TGTGCCACCGCTGAGAGACAGGGGTGGTCTGGAAACACCATATATTTT. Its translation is CATAERQGWSGNTIYF.

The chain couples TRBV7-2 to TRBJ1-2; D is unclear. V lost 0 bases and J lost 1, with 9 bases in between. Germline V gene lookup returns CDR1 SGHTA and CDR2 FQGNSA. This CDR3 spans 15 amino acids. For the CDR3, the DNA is TGTGCCAGCAGCTTAGCCACCGATCTTAACTATGGCTACACCTTC. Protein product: CASSLATDLNYGYTF.

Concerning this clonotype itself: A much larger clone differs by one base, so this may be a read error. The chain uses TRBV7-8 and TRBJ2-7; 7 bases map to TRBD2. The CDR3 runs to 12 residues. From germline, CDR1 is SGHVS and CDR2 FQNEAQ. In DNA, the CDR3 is TGTGCCAGCAGCTGGCGGGAGTACGAGCAGTGCTTC. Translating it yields CASSWREYEQCF.

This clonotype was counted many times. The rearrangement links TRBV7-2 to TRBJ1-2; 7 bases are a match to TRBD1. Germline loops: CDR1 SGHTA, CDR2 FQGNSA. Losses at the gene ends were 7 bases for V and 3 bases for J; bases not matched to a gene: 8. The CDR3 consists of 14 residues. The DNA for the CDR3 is TGTGCCAGCATCCCAAGACAGGGTTACTATGGCTACACCTTC. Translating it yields CASIPRQGYYGYTF.

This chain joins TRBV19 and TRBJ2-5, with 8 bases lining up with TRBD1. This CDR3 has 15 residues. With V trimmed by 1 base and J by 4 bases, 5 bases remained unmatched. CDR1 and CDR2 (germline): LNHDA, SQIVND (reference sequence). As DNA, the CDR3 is TGTGCCAGTAGTATAGGACAGGGGTCGGGAGAGACCCAGTACTTC. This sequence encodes CASSIGQGSGETQYF. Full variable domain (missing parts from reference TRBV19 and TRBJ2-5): DGGITQSPKYLFRKEGQNVTLSCEQNLNHDAMYWYRQDPGQGLRLIYYSQIVNDFQKGDIAEGYSVSREKKESFPLTVTSAQKNPTAFYLCASSIGQGSGETQYFGPGTRLLVL.

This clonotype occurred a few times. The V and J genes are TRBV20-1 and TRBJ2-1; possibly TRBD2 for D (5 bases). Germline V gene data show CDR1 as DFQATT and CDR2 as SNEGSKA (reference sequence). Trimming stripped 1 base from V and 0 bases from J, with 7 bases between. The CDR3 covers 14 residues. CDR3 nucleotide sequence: TGCAGTGCTAGAGGACTACTCTCCTACAATGAGCAGTTCTTC. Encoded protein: CSARGLLSYNEQFF.

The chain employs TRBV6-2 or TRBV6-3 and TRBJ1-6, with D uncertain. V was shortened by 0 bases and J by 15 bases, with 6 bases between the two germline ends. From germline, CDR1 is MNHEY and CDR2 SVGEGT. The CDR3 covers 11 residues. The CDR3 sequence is CASSYSSVLHF. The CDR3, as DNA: TGTGCCAGCAGTTACTCTTCTGTCCTCCACTTT.

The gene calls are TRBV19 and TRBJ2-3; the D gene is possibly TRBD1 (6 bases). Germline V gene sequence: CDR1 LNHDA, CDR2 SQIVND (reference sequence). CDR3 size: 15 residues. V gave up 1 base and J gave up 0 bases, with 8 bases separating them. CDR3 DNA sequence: TGTGCCAGTAGTATAGTAGACAGGAGCACAGATACGCAGTATTTT. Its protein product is CASSIVDRSTDTQYF. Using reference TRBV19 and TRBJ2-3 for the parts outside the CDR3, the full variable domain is DGGITQSPKYLFRKEGQNVTLSCEQNLNHDAMYWYRQDPGQGLRLIYYSQIVNDFQKGDIAEGYSVSREKKESFPLTVTSAQKNPTAFYLCASSIVDRSTDTQYFGPGTRLTVL.

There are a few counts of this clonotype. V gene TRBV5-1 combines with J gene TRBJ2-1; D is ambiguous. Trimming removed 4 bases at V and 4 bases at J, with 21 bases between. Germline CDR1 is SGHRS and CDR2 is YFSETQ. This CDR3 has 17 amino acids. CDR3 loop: CASSPAPPGGLYNEQFF. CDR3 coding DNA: TGCGCCAGCAGCCCCGCTCCCCCTGGCGGTCTTTACAATGAGCAGTTCTTC.

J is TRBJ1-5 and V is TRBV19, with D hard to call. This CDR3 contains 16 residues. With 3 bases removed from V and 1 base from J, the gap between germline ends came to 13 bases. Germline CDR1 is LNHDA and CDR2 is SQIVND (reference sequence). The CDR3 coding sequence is TGTGCCAGTAGTATTTGGGTGAGGGCGAGCAATCAGCCCCAGCATTTT. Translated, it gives CASSIWVRASNQPQHF.

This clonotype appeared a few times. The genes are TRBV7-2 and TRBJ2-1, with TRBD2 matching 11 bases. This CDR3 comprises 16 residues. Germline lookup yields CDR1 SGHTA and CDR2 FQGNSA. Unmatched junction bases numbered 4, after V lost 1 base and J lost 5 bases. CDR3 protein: CASSLEGTSGHNEQFF. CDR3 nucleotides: TGTGCCAGCAGCTTAGAAGGGACTAGCGGCCACAATGAGCAGTTCTTC.

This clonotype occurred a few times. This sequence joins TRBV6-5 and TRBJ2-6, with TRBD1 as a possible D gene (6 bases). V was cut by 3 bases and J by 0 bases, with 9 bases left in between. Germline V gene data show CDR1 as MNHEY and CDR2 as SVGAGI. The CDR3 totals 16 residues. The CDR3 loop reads CASSYLDSSGANVLTF. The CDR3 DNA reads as TGTGCCAGCAGTTATTTGGACAGCTCTGGGGCCAACGTCCTGACTTTC.

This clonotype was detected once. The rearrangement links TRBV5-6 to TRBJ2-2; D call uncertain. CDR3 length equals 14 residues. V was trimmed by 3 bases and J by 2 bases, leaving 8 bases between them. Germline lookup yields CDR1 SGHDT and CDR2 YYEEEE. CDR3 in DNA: TGTGCCAGCAGCTCCGACACAAACACCGGGGAGCTGTTTTTT. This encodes CASSSDTNTGELFF. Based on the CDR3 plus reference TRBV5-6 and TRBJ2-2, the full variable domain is DAGVTQSPTHLIKTRGQQVTLRCSPKSGHDTVSWYQQALGQGPQFIFQYYEEEERQRGNFPDRFSGHQFPNYSSELNVNALLLGDSALYLCASSSDTNTGELFFGEGSRLTVL.

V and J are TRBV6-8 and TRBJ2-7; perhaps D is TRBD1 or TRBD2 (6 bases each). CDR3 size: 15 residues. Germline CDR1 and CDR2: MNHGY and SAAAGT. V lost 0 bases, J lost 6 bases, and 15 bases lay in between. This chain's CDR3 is CASSYSMGGLGEQYF. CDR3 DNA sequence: TGTGCCAGCAGTTACTCGATGGGGGGCCTAGGCGAGCAGTACTTC.